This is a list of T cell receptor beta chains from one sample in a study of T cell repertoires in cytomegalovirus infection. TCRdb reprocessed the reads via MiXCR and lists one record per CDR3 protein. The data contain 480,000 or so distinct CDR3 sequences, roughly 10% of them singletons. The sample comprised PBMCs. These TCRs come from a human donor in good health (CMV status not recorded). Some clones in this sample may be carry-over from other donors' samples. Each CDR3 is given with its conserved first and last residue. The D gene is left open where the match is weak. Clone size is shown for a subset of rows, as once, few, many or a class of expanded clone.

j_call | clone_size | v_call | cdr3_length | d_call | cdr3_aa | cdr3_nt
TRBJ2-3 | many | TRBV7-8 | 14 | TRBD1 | CASSGDSPTDTQYF | TGTGCCAGCAGCGGGGACAGTCCGACAGATACGCAGTATTTT
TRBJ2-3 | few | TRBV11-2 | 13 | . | CASSAGAVDTQYF | TGTGCCAGCAGCGCAGGGGCGGTAGATACGCAGTATTTT
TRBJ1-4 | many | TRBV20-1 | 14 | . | CSATGLGEGEKLFF | TGCAGTGCCACGGGCCTCGGGGAGGGTGAAAAACTGTTTTTT
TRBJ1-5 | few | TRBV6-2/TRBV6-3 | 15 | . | CASRENEFLGQPQHF | TGTGCCAGCAGGGAAAACGAATTTTTAGGGCAGCCCCAGCATTTT
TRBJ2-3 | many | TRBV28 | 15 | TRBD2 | CASSFRLAGRGTQYF | TGTGCCAGCAGTTTCAGACTAGCAGGAAGGGGTACGCAGTATTTT
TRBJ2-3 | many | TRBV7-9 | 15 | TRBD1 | CASSPDRGYTDTQYF | TGTGCCAGCAGCCCGGACAGGGGATACACAGATACGCAGTATTTT
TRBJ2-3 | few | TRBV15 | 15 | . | CATSRRLGGTDTQYF | TGTGCCACCAGCAGAAGACTAGGGGGAACAGATACGCAGTATTTT
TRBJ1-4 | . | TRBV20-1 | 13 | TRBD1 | CSASTGEGEKLFF | TGCAGTGCGTCGACAGGGGAGGGGGAAAAACTGTTTTTT
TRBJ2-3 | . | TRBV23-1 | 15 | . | CASSPIGKGADTQYF | TGCGCCAGCAGTCCGATAGGAAAAGGGGCAGATACGCAGTATTTT
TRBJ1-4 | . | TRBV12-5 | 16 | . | CASGLIVGVEVEKLFF | TGTGCTAGTGGTTTGATTGTGGGTGTGGAAGTCGAAAAACTGTTTTTT
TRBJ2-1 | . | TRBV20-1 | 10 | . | CSASPVEQFF | TGCAGTGCGAGCCCGGTAGAGCAGTTCTTC
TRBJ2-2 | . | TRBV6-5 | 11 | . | CASSVAGELFF | TGTGCCAGCAGCGTGGCCGGGGAGCTGTTTTTT
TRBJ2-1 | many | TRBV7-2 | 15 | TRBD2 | CASSLGREGFNEQFF | TGTGCCAGCAGCTTGGGACGGGAGGGCTTCAATGAGCAGTTCTTC
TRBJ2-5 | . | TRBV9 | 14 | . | CASSVADSQETQYF | TGTGCCAGCAGCGTAGCCGACAGCCAAGAGACCCAGTACTTC
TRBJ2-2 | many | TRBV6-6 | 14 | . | CASSYSSPPGELFF | TGTGCCAGCAGTTACTCGTCTCCCCCCGGGGAGCTGTTTTTT
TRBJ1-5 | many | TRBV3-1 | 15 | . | CASSLGINSNQPQHF | TGTGCCAGCAGCCTCGGGATAAACAGCAATCAGCCCCAGCATTTT
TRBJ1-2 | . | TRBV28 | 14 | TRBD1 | CASTGTGGVVGYTF | TGTGCCAGCACCGGGACAGGGGGCGTCGTCGGCTACACCTTC
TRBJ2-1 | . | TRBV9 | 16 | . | CASSTVPSGAGNEQFF | TGTGCCAGCAGCACAGTTCCTTCGGGGGCAGGCAATGAGCAGTTCTTC
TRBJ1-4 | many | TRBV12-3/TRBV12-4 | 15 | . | CASSQGGKANEKLFF | TGTGCCAGCAGCCAAGGAGGGAAAGCTAATGAAAAACTGTTTTTT
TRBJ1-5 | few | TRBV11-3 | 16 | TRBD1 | CASSWGWDREYQPQHF | TGTGCCAGCAGCTGGGGGTGGGACAGGGAGTATCAGCCCCAGCATTTT
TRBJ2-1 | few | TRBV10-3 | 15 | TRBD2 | CAISESIAGGPPWFF | TGTGCCATCAGTGAGTCGATAGCGGGGGGGCCGCCTTGGTTCTTC
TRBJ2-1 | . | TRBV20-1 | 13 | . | CSGAGLPNNEQFF | TGCAGTGGAGCGGGCCTACCAAACAATGAGCAGTTCTTC
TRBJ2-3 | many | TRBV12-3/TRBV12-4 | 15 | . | CASSFYGGATDTQYF | TGTGCCAGCAGTTTCTATGGCGGCGCTACAGATACGCAGTATTTT
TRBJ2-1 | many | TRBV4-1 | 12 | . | CASSPSTHEQFF | TGCGCCAGCAGCCCTTCTACCCATGAGCAGTTCTTC
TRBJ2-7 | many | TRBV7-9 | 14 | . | CASTLSGSSYEQYF | TGTGCCAGCACCCTTAGCGGCAGCTCCTACGAGCAGTACTTC
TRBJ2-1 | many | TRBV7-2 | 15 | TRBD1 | CASSTWDSSYNEQFF | TGTGCCAGCAGCACGTGGGACAGCTCCTACAATGAGCAGTTCTTC
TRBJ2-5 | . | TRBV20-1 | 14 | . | CSAFGLLMKETQYF | TGCAGTGCTTTTGGGCTCCTCATGAAGGAGACCCAGTACTTC
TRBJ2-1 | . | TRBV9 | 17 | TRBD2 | CASSATLTSGRGYEQFF | TGTGCCAGCAGCGCGACGTTGACTAGCGGGAGGGGGTATGAGCAGTTCTTC
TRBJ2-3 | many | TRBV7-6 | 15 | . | CASSFRGGARDTQYF | TGTGCCAGCAGCTTTAGAGGGGGGGCGCGAGATACGCAGTATTTT
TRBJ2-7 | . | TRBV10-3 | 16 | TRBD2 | CAISEGSSGRVYEQYF | TGTGCCATCAGTGAGGGTTCTAGCGGGAGGGTCTACGAGCAGTACTTC
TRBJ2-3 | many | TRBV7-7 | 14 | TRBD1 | CASSPTGGTDTQYF | TGTGCCAGCAGCCCCACAGGGGGCACAGATACGCAGTATTTT
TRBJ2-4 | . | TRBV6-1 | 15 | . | CASSEDPQAKNIQYF | TGTGCCAGCAGTGAAGATCCCCAGGCCAAAAACATTCAGTACTTC
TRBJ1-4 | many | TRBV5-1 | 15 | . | CASQLGVLTNEKLFF | TGCGCCAGCCAGCTGGGGGTTTTAACTAATGAAAAACTGTTTTTT
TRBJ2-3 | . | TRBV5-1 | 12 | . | CASGPNPDTQYF | TGCGCCAGCGGCCCGAACCCCGATACGCAGTATTTT
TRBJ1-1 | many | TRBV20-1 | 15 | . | CSARHRVSGSTEAFF | TGCAGTGCTAGGCACAGGGTTTCCGGTAGCACTGAAGCTTTCTTT
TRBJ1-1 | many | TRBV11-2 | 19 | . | CASRFPNQLSGRSNTEAFF | TGTGCCAGCAGGTTTCCAAACCAACTTTCGGGCAGAAGTAACACTGAAGCTTTCTTT
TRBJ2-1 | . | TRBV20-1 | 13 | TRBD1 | CSAQGAWDNEQFF | TGCAGTGCGCAGGGGGCGTGGGACAATGAGCAGTTCTTC
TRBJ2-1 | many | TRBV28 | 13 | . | CASSPPSGSRGFF | TGTGCCAGCAGTCCCCCATCGGGGAGCCGTGGGTTCTTC
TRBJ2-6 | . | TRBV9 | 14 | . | CASSVEVGANVLTF | TGTGCCAGCAGCGTAGAGGTTGGGGCCAACGTCCTGACTTTC
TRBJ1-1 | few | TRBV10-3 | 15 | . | CAISELGGRETEAFF | TGTGCCATCAGTGAGTTGGGGGGAAGGGAAACTGAAGCTTTCTTT
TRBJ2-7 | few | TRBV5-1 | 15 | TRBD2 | CASSSSGGANYEQYF | TGCGCCAGCAGTTCAAGCGGGGGCGCAAACTACGAGCAGTACTTC
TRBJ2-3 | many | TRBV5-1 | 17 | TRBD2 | CASSLGLAGPDTDTQYF | TGCGCCAGCAGCTTGGGGCTAGCGGGGCCTGACACAGATACGCAGTATTTT
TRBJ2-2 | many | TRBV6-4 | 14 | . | CASSVDYLTGELFF | TGTGCCAGCAGTGTCGACTACCTCACCGGGGAGCTGTTTTTT
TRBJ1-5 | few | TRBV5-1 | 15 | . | CASSPNGGYNQPQHF | TGCGCCAGCAGCCCCAACGGGGGATACAATCAGCCCCAGCATTTT
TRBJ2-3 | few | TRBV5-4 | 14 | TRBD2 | CASSPGGAADTQYF | TGTGCCAGCAGCCCGGGAGGGGCCGCAGATACGCAGTATTTT
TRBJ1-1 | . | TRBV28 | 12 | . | CASSFRHTEAFF | TGTGCCAGCAGTTTTCGCCACACTGAAGCTTTCTTT
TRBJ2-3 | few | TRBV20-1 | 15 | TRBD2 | CSADSTSGSTDTQYF | TGCAGTGCCGATTCGACTAGCGGAAGTACAGATACGCAGTATTTT